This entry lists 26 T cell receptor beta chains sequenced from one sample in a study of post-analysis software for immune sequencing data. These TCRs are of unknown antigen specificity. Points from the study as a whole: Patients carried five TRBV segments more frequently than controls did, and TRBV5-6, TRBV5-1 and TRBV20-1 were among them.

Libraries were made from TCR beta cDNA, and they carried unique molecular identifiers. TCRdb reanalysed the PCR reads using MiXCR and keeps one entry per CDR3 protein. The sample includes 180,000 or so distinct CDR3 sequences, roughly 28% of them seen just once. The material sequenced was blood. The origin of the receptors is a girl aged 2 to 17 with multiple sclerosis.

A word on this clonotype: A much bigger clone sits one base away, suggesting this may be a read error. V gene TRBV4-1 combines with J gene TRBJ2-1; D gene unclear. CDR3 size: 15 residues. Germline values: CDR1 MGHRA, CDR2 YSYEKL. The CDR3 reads CVSSQPTNRYNEQFF. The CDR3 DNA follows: TGCGTCAGCAGCCAACCTACTAACCGCTACAATGAGCAGTTCTTC.

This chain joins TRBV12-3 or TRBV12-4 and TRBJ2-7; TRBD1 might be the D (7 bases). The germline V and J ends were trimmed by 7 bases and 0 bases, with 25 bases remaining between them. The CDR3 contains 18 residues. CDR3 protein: CASTLRGGTGGTSYEQYF. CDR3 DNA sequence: TGTGCCAGCACCCTTAGAGGGGGCACCGGGGGCACCTCCTACGAGCAGTACTTC.

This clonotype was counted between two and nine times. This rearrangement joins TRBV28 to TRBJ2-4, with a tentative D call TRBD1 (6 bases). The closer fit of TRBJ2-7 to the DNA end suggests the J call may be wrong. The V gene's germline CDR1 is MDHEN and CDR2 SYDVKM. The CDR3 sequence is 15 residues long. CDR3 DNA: TGTGCCAGCAACCGACCGGACAGAGCCTTCTACGAGCAGTACTTC. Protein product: CASNRPDRAFYEQYF.

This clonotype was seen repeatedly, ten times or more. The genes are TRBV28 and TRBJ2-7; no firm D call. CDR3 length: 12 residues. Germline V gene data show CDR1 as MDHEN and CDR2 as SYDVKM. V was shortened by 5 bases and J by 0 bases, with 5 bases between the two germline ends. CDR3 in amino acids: CASSPYSYEQYF. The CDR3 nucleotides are TGTGCCAGCAGTCCGTACTCCTACGAGCAGTACTTC.

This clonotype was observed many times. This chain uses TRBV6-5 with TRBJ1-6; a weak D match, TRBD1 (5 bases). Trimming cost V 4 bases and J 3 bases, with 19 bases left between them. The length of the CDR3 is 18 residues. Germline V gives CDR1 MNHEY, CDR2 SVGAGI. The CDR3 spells CASSSTSGGGGYNSPLHF. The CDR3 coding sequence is TGTGCCAGCAGTTCCACCTCCGGGGGGGGTGGCTATAATTCACCCCTCCACTTT.

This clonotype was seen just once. CDR3 protein: CSAGAGANTEAFF. DNA of the CDR3: TGCAGTGCTGGTGCAGGGGCGAACACTGAAGCTTTCTTT. This chain links TRBV20-1 with TRBJ1-1; a possible D gene is TRBD1 (6 bases). With 5 bases removed from V and 1 base from J, the gap between germline ends came to 11 bases. This CDR3 has 13 amino acids. Germline CDR1 reads DFQATT; CDR2 reads SNEGSKA (reference sequence).

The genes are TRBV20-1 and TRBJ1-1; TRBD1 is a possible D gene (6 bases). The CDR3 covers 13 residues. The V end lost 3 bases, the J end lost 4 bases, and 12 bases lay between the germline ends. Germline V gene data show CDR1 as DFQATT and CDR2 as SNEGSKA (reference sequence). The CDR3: CSARRQVGTEAFF. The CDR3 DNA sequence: TGCAGTGCTAGGAGACAGGTTGGCACTGAAGCTTTCTTT.

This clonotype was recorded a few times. CDR3 residues: CASRQDPRVGELFF. In nucleotides, the CDR3 is TGTGCCAGCAGACAGGACCCCAGGGTCGGGGAGCTGTTTTTT. The rearrangement links TRBV11-2 to TRBJ2-2; TRBD1 might be the D (5 bases). This CDR3 spans 14 amino acids. CDR1 and CDR2 from the germline V gene are SGHAT and FQNNGV. The germline V and J ends were trimmed by 6 bases and 7 bases, with 15 bases remaining between them.

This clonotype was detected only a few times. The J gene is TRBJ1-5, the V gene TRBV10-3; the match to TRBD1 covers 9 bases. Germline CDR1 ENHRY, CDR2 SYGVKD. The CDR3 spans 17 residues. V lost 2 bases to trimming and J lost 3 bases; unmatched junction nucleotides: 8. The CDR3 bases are TGTGCCATCAGTGAGGGAATGGGACAGGGCTCCAATCAGCCCCAGCATTTT. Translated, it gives CAISEGMGQGSNQPQHF.

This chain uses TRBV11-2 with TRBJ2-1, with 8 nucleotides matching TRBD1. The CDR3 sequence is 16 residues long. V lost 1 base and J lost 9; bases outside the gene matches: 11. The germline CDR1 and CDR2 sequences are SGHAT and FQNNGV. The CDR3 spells CASSLGSGQGRGEQFF. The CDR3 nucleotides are TGTGCCAGCAGCTTAGGTTCCGGACAGGGTAGGGGTGAGCAGTTCTTC.

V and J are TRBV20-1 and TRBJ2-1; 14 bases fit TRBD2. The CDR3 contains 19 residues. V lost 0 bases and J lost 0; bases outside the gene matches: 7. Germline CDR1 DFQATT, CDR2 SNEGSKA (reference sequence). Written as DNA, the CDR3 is TGCAGTGCTAGAGACAGGACTAGCGGGGGGATGAGCTCCTACAATGAGCAGTTCTTC. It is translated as CSARDRTSGGMSSYNEQFF.

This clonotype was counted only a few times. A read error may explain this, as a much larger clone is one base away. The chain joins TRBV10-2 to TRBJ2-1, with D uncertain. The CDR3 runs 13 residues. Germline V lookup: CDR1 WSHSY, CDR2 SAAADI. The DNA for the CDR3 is TGCGCCAGCAAGCTTGACTCCTACAATGAGCGGTTCTTC. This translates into CASKLDSYNERFF.

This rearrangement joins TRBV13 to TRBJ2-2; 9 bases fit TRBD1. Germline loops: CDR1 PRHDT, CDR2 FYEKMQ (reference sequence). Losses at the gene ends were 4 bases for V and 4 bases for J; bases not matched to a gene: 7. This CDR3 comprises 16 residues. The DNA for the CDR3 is TGTGCCAGCAGCTCCCGACAGGGGGGGCCCACCGGGGAGCTGTTTTTT. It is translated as CASSSRQGGPTGELFF.

CDR3 coding DNA: TGTGCCAGCAGTTTATTGGGCCGGGGCTCCTACGAGCAGTACTTC. Protein sequence: CASSLLGRGSYEQYF. The chain employs TRBV12-3 or TRBV12-4 and TRBJ2-7, with D perhaps matching TRBD2 (5 bases). Between the trimmed V and J ends, which lost 2 bases and 0 bases, there was a span of 11 bases. There are 15 residues in the CDR3.

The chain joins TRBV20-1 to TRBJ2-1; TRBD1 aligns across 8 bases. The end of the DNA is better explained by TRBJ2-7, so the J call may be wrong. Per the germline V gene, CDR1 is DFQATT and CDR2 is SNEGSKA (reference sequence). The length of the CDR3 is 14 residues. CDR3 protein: CSARAGGAYNEQYF. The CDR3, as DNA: TGCAGTGCTAGGGCAGGGGGCGCCTACAATGAGCAGTACTTC.

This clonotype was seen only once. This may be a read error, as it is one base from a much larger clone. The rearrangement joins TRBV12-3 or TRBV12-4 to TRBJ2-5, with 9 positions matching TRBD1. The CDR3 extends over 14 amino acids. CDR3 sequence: CASSFGTGLETPYF. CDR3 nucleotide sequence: TGTGCCAGCAGTTTTGGGACAGGGTTAGAGACCCCGTACTTC.

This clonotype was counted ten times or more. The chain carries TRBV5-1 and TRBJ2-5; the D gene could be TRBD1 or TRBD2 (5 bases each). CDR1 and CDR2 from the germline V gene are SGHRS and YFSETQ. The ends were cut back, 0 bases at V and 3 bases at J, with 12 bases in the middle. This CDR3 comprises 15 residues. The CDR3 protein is CASSLGQRGEETQYF. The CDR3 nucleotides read TGCGCCAGCAGCTTGGGACAAAGGGGAGAAGAGACCCAGTACTTC.

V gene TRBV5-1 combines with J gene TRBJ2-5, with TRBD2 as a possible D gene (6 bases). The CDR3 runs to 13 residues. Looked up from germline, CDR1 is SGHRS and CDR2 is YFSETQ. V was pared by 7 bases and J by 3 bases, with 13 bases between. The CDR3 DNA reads TGCGCCAGCGGGGGGAGCGGAGAAGAGACCCAGTACTTC. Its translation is CASGGSGEETQYF.

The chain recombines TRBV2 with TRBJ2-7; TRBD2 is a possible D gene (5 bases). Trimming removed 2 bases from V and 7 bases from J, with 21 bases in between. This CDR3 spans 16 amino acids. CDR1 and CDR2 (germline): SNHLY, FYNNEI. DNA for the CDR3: TGTGCCAGCAGTGAAAAACGGGCACCCCCCGGGGATGAGCAGTACTTC. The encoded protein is CASSEKRAPPGDEQYF.

The DNA for the CDR3 is TGCAGTGCTAGGGGGACTAGTAGCGATGAGCAGTTCTTC. Amino acids: CSARGTSSDEQFF. The chain has TRBV20-1 and TRBJ2-1; TRBD2 matches at 8 bases. Germline CDR1 reads DFQATT; CDR2 reads SNEGSKA (reference sequence). V gave up 3 bases and J gave up 8 bases; unmatched junction bases: 6. CDR3 length: 13 amino acids.

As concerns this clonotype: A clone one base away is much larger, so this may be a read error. CDR3 sequence reads: CSVGLAADNEQYF. The CDR3 DNA follows: TGCAGCGTTGGGCTAGCTGCGGACAATGAGCAGTACTTC. This chain links TRBV29-1 with TRBJ2-5; D tentatively fits TRBD1 or TRBD2 (5 bases each). This CDR3 is built from 13 residues. Germline CDR1 reads SQVTM; CDR2 reads ANQGSEA. Trimming took 4 bases from V and 11 from J, leaving 20 bases between them.

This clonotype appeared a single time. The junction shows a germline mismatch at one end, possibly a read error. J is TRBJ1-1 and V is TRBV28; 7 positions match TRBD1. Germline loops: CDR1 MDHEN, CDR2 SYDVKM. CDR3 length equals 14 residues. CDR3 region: CACRKTGAETEAFF. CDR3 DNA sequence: TGTGCCTGCAGGAAAACAGGGGCGGAGACTGAAGCTTTCTTT.

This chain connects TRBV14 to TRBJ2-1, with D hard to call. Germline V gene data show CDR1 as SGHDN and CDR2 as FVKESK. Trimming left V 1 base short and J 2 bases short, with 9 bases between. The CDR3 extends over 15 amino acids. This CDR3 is CASSQGSSTYNEQFF. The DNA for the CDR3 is TGTGCCAGCAGCCAAGGTTCGAGTACCTACAATGAGCAGTTCTTC.

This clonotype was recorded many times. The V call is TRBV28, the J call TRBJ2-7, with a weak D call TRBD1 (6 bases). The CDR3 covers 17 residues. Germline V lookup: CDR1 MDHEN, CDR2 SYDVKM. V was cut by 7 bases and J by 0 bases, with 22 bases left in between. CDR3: CASTSATGAQLSYEQYF. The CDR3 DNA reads TGTGCCAGCACCTCCGCGACAGGCGCACAACTCTCCTACGAGCAGTACTTC.

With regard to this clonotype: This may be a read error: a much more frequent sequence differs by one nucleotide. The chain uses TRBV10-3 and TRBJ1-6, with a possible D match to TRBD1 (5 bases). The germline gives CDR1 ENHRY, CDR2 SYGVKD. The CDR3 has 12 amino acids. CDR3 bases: TGTGCCATCAGTGGGGGCGGTTCACCCCCCCACTTT. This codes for CAISGGGSPPHF.

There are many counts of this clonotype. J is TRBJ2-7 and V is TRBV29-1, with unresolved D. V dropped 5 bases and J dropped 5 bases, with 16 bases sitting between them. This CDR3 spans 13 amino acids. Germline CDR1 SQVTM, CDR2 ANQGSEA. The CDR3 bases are TGCAGCGTTCTCCAGTTTCGATCCGACGAGCAGTACTTC. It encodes CSVLQFRSDEQYF.